This is a list of T cell receptor beta chains from one sample in a study of cytomegalovirus exposure and HLA in healthy donors. TCRdb keeps only in-frame clones here, not all; method: immunoSEQ multiplex PCR. The sample carries approximately 110,000 clones, more than 60% recorded once. Sequencing was done on a sample of PBMCs. The origin of the receptors is a woman in her sixties or seventies in good health and CMV-seropositive. CDR3s include the opening cysteine and the closing phenylalanine or tryptophan. Fields, in order: CDR3 length, J gene, V gene, D gene, clone size, CDR3 DNA, CDR3 protein. The D gene is left open where the match is weak. A row's size may be missing; if present it is once, few, many or a size class.

len: 11; j_gene: TRBJ2-4; v_gene: TRBV5-1; d_gene: -; abundance: -; CDR3nt: TGCGCCACTACGCTCGGGGGCATTCAGTACTTC; CDR3aa: CATTLGGIQYF
len: 15; j_gene: TRBJ1-1; v_gene: TRBV7-2; d_gene: -; abundance: -; CDR3nt: TGTGCCAGCAGCTTAGATTACAGGCTGAACACTGAAGCTTTCTTT; CDR3aa: CASSLDYRLNTEAFF
len: 16; j_gene: TRBJ1-1; v_gene: TRBV15; d_gene: TRBD1; abundance: once; CDR3nt: TGTGCCACCAGCAGAGAAGGGGGCCTAGGGAACACTGAAGCTTTCTTT; CDR3aa: CATSREGGLGNTEAFF
len: 15; j_gene: TRBJ1-2; v_gene: TRBV5-1; d_gene: TRBD1; abundance: -; CDR3nt: TGCGCCAGCAGCCCGGATACAGGGGGTTACGTGGGCTACACCTTC; CDR3aa: CASSPDTGGYVGYTF
len: 15; j_gene: TRBJ2-5; v_gene: TRBV2; d_gene: -; abundance: -; CDR3nt: TGTGCCAGCAGTGATTCCGGGGATCGGTGGGAGACCCAGTACTTC; CDR3aa: CASSDSGDRWETQYF
len: 13; j_gene: TRBJ2-5; v_gene: TRBV2; d_gene: -; abundance: -; CDR3nt: TGTGCCAGCAGTTGGGGAGGCTATGAGACCCAGTACTTC; CDR3aa: CASSWGGYETQYF
len: 16; j_gene: TRBJ2-5; v_gene: TRBV5-1; d_gene: TRBD1; abundance: once; CDR3nt: TGCGCCAGCAGCTTGGCCGGGACAGGGGGGGGAGAGACCCAGTACTTC; CDR3aa: CASSLAGTGGGETQYF
len: 16; j_gene: TRBJ2-7; v_gene: TRBV7-8; d_gene: -; abundance: -; CDR3nt: TGTGCCAGCAGCTTAGGCGGAACGACAGGCTACTACGAGCAGTACTTC; CDR3aa: CASSLGGTTGYYEQYF
len: 14; j_gene: TRBJ2-7; v_gene: TRBV11-2; d_gene: -; abundance: few; CDR3nt: TGTGCCAGCAGCCCAACGGATCTAGACTACGAGCAGTACTTC; CDR3aa: CASSPTDLDYEQYF
len: 14; j_gene: TRBJ2-1; v_gene: TRBV7-9; d_gene: TRBD1; abundance: -; CDR3nt: TGTGCCAGCAGCTTAGAGTGGGACAGTGGGGAGCAGTTCTTC; CDR3aa: CASSLEWDSGEQFF
len: 15; j_gene: TRBJ1-2; v_gene: TRBV6-1; d_gene: TRBD1; abundance: -; CDR3nt: TGTGCCAGCAGTGAATATGGGACAGTCGACTATGGCTACACCTTC; CDR3aa: CASSEYGTVDYGYTF
len: 15; j_gene: TRBJ1-5; v_gene: TRBV7-3; d_gene: TRBD1; abundance: -; CDR3nt: TGTGCCAGCAGCTTAGAGGGGGCTAACAATCAGCCCCAGCATTTT; CDR3aa: CASSLEGANNQPQHF
len: 14; j_gene: TRBJ1-1; v_gene: TRBV10-2; d_gene: -; abundance: -; CDR3nt: TGCGCCAGCAGTGAGACAGAATTGAACACTGAAGCTTTCTTT; CDR3aa: CASSETELNTEAFF
len: 14; j_gene: TRBJ1-1; v_gene: TRBV7-2; d_gene: TRBD1; abundance: few; CDR3nt: TGTGCCAGCAGCGTCGACAGGGGTAACACTGAAGCTTTCTTT; CDR3aa: CASSVDRGNTEAFF
len: 14; j_gene: TRBJ2-2; v_gene: TRBV6-4; d_gene: -; abundance: -; CDR3nt: TGTGCCAGCAGTGACTCCGGGGGCACCGGGGAGCTGTTTTTT; CDR3aa: CASSDSGGTGELFF
len: 14; j_gene: TRBJ2-1; v_gene: TRBV7-9; d_gene: -; abundance: -; CDR3nt: TGTGCCAGCAGCTTACCTTCTAGCCCCCATGAGCAGTTCTTC; CDR3aa: CASSLPSSPHEQFF
len: 14; j_gene: TRBJ2-7; v_gene: TRBV9; d_gene: -; abundance: -; CDR3nt: TGTGCCAGCAGCGTCGGACTAAGCAACTACGAGCAGTACTTC; CDR3aa: CASSVGLSNYEQYF
len: 16; j_gene: TRBJ2-3; v_gene: TRBV2; d_gene: TRBD2; abundance: -; CDR3nt: TGTGCCAGCAGCCCTAGCGGGGGGCCCAGCACAGATACGCAGTATTTT; CDR3aa: CASSPSGGPSTDTQYF
len: 17; j_gene: TRBJ2-6; v_gene: TRBV19; d_gene: -; abundance: -; CDR3nt: TGTGCCAGTAGTCCAACCGGTCTCGTCTCTGGGGCCAACGTCCTGACTTTC; CDR3aa: CASSPTGLVSGANVLTF
len: 15; j_gene: TRBJ2-1; v_gene: TRBV11-2; d_gene: TRBD2; abundance: -; CDR3nt: TGTGCCAGCAGCTTTAACGGGGGGGCGGGGAATGAGCAGTTCTTC; CDR3aa: CASSFNGGAGNEQFF
len: 17; j_gene: TRBJ2-1; v_gene: TRBV21-1; d_gene: -; abundance: -; CDR3nt: TGTGCCAGCAGCAACGGCACTCCGGGACAGGGGTTAAATGAGCAGTTCTTC; CDR3aa: CASSNGTPGQGLNEQFF
len: 15; j_gene: TRBJ2-5; v_gene: TRBV6-5; d_gene: -; abundance: -; CDR3nt: TGTGCCAGCAGGCGGACAGCTTCCGGCCAAGAGACCCAGTACTTC; CDR3aa: CASRRTASGQETQYF
len: 14; j_gene: TRBJ2-1; v_gene: TRBV5-3; d_gene: -; abundance: -; CDR3nt: TGTGCCAGAAGCTCTAACCCCGGGGGCAATGAGCAGTTCTTC; CDR3aa: CARSSNPGGNEQFF
len: 14; j_gene: TRBJ2-7; v_gene: TRBV7-9; d_gene: TRBD1; abundance: -; CDR3nt: TGTGCCAGCAGCTTTCCGGACAGGCACTACGAGCAGTACTTC; CDR3aa: CASSFPDRHYEQYF